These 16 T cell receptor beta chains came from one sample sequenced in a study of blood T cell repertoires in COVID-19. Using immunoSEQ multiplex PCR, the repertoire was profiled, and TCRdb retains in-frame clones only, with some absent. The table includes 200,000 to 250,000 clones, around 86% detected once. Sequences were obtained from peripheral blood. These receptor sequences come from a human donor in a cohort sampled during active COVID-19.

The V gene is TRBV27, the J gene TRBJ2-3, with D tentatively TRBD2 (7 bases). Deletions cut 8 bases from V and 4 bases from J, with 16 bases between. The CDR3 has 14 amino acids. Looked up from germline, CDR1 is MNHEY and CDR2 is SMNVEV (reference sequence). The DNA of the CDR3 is TGTGCCAGCGCTGAAAGGGGGGGCCCAGATACGCAGTATTTT. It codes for CASAERGGPDTQYF.

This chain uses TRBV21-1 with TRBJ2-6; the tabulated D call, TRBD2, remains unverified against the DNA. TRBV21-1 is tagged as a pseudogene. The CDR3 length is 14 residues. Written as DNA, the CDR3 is TGTGCCAGCAGCTCAGAGGCGGGGGCCAACGTCCTGACTTTC. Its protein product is CASSSEAGANVLTF.

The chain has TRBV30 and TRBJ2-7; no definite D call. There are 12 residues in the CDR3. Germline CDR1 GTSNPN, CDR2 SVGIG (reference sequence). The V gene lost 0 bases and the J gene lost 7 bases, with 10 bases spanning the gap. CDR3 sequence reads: CAWSVGLREQYF. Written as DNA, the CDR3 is TGTGCCTGGAGTGTAGGCCTGAGGGAGCAGTACTTC. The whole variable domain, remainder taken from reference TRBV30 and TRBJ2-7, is SQTIHQWPATLVQPVGSPLSLECTVEGTSNPNLYWYRQAAGRGLQLLFYSVGIGQISSEVPQNLSASRPQDRQFILSSKKLLLSDSGFYLCAWSVGLREQYFGPGTRLTVT.

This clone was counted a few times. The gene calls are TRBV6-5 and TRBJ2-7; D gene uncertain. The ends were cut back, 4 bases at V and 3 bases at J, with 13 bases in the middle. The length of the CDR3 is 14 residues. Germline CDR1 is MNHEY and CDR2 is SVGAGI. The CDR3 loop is CASSFSLDIYEQYF. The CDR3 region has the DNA TGTGCCAGCAGTTTCTCTTTAGATATCTACGAGCAGTACTTC.

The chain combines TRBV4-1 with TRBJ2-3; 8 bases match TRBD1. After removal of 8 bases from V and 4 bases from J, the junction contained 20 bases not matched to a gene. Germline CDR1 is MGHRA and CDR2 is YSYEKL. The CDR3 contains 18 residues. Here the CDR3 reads CASRTRETGEFLSDTQYF. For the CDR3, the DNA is TGCGCCAGCCGCACTAGGGAGACAGGGGAATTTTTGTCAGATACGCAGTATTTT.

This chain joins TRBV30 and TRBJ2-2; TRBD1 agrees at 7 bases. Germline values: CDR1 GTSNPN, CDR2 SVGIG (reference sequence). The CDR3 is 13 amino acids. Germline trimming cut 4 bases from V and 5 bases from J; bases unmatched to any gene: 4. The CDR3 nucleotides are TGTGCCTGGACGGGACAGATTACCGGGGAGCTGTTTTTT. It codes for CAWTGQITGELFF.

The CDR3 DNA sequence: TGTGCCAGCAGTGTCCGGCAGGGGACTGAAGCTTTCTTT. Translating gives CASSVRQGTEAFF. This chain uses TRBV2 with TRBJ1-1; possibly TRBD1 for D (6 bases). The CDR3 length is 13 residues. Germline CDR1 is SNHLY and CDR2 is FYNNEI. V was trimmed by 4 bases and J by 5 bases, leaving 11 bases between them.

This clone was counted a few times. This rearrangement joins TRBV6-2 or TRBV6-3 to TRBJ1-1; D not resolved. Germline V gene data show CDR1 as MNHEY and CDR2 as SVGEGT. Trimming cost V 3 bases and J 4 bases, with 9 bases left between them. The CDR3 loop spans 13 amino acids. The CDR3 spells CASSYKGGTEAFF. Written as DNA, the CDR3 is TGTGCCAGCAGTTATAAGGGAGGCACTGAAGCTTTCTTT.

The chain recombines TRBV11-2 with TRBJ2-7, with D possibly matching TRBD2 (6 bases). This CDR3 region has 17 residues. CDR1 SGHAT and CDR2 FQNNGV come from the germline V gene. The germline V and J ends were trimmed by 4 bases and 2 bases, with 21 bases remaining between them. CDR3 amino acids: CASSWGGGWDGAYEQYF. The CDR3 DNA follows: TGTGCCAGCAGCTGGGGTGGAGGGTGGGACGGGGCCTACGAGCAGTACTTC. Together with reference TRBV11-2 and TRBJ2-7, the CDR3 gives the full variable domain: EAGVAQSPRYKIIEKRQSVAFWCNPISGHATLYWYQQILGQGPKLLIQFQNNGVVDDSQLPKDRFSAERLKGVDSTLKIQPAKLEDSAVYLCASSWGGGWDGAYEQYFGPGTRLTVT.

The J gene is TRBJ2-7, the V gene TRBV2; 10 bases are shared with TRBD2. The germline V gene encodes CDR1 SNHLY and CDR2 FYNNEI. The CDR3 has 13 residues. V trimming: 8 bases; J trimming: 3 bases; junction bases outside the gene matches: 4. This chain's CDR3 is CASSWTSGYEQYF. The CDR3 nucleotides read TGTGCCAGCTCCTGGACTAGCGGCTACGAGCAGTACTTC.

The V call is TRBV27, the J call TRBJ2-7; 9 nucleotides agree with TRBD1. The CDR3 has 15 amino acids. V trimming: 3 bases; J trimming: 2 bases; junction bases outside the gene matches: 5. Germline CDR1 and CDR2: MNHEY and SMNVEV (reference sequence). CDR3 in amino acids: CASSFRDRVTYEQYF. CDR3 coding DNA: TGTGCCAGCAGTTTTCGGGACAGGGTCACCTACGAGCAGTACTTC.

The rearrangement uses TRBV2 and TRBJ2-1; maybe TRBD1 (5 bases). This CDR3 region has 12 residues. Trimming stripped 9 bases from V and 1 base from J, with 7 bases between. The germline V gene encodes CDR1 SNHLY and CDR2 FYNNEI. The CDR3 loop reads CASRQSYNEQFF. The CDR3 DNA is TGTGCCAGTCGACAGTCCTACAATGAGCAGTTCTTC.

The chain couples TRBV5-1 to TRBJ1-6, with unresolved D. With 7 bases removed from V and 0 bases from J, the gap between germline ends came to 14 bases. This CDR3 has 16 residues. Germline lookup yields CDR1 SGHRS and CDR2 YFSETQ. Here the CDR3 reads CASSLGDSSYNSPLHF. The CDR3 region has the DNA TGCGCCAGCTCCCTCGGGGATAGCTCCTATAATTCACCCCTCCACTTT.

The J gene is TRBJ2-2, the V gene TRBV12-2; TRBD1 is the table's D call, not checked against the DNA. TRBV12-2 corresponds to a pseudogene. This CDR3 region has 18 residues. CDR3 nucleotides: TGTGCAAGTCGCTTAGGTCGGGCACAGGGGGCGCTTACCGGGGAGCTGTTTTTT. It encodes CASRLGRAQGALTGELFF.

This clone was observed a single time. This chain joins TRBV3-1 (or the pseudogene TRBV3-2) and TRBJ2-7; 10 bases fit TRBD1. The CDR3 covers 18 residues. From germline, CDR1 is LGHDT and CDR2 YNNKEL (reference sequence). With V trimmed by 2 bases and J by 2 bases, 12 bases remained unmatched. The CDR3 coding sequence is TGTGCCAGCAGCCAAACTCCCGGCCGGGACAGGGGAACCTACGAGCAGTACTTC. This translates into CASSQTPGRDRGTYEQYF.

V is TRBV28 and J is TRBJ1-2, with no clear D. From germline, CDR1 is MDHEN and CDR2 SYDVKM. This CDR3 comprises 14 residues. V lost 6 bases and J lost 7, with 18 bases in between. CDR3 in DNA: TGTGCCAGCAGCCGGAGACTGATCGTGATTGGCTACACCTTC. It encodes CASSRRLIVIGYTF.